These T cell receptor beta chains were read from a single sample in a study of blood T cell repertoires in COVID-19. TCRdb keeps only in-frame clones here, not all; method: immunoSEQ multiplex PCR. The sample shows 30,000 to 40,000 clones, approximately 88% of them seen only once. Sequenced: peripheral blood. These TCRs come from a man in his sixties or seventies with active COVID-19. The CDR3 runs from the conserved cysteine through the conserved F or W. Fields, in order: J gene, clone size, V gene, D gene, CDR3 protein, CDR3 DNA. D genes are given only for firm matches. Not every row has a clone size; where given, it reads once, few, many or a size class.

J gene: TRBJ1-2
clone size: once
V gene: TRBV5-6
D gene: .
CDR3 protein: CASNKQGWDGYTF
CDR3 DNA: TGTGCCAGCAACAAACAGGGTTGGGACGGCTACACCTTC

J gene: TRBJ2-7
clone size: .
V gene: TRBV3-1/TRBV3-2
D gene: TRBD2
CDR3 protein: CASSQASGGIYEQYF
CDR3 DNA: TGTGCCAGCAGCCAAGCTAGCGGGGGGATCTACGAGCAGTACTTC

J gene: TRBJ2-1
clone size: .
V gene: TRBV5-1
D gene: TRBD1
CDR3 protein: CASTSGTGTNEQFF
CDR3 DNA: TGCGCCAGCACGAGCGGGACAGGGACAAATGAGCAGTTCTTC

J gene: TRBJ2-3
clone size: .
V gene: TRBV28
D gene: TRBD1
CDR3 protein: CASSESGQGAWDTQYF
CDR3 DNA: TGTGCCAGCAGCGAATCGGGACAGGGGGCGTGGGATACGCAGTATTTT

J gene: TRBJ1-1
clone size: .
V gene: TRBV19
D gene: .
CDR3 protein: CASSRTTNTEAFF
CDR3 DNA: TGTGCCAGTAGTAGGACAACCAACACTGAAGCTTTCTTT

J gene: TRBJ2-7
clone size: .
V gene: TRBV6-2/TRBV6-3
D gene: .
CDR3 protein: CASSYRLAYEQYF
CDR3 DNA: TGTGCCAGCAGTTACCGGCTAGCCTACGAGCAGTACTTC

J gene: TRBJ2-1
clone size: .
V gene: TRBV28
D gene: TRBD2
CDR3 protein: CASSPSGRANNEQFF
CDR3 DNA: TGTGCCAGCAGTCCTAGCGGGAGGGCCAACAATGAGCAGTTCTTC

J gene: TRBJ2-7
clone size: few
V gene: TRBV19
D gene: .
CDR3 protein: CASSRQGLQSSYEQYF
CDR3 DNA: TGTGCCAGTAGTCGCCAGGGTTTACAAAGCTCCTACGAGCAGTACTTC

J gene: TRBJ1-5
clone size: .
V gene: TRBV2
D gene: .
CDR3 protein: CASKVGVSNQPQHF
CDR3 DNA: TGTGCCAGCAAGGTGGGAGTTAGCAATCAGCCCCAGCATTTT

J gene: TRBJ1-5
clone size: .
V gene: TRBV6-6
D gene: .
CDR3 protein: CASGDRRGIQPQHF
CDR3 DNA: TGTGCCAGCGGCGACAGGAGAGGGATCCAGCCCCAGCATTTT

J gene: TRBJ2-7
clone size: once
V gene: TRBV5-1
D gene: .
CDR3 protein: CASSLERYYEQYF
CDR3 DNA: TGCGCCAGCAGCTTGGAACGGTACTACGAGCAGTACTTC

J gene: TRBJ2-7
clone size: .
V gene: TRBV28
D gene: TRBD1
CDR3 protein: CASRGSRTGGEQYF
CDR3 DNA: TGTGCCAGCAGAGGCTCCCGGACAGGAGGCGAGCAGTACTTC

J gene: TRBJ1-2
clone size: .
V gene: TRBV24-1
D gene: .
CDR3 protein: CATSDSARVKGYTF
CDR3 DNA: TGTGCCACCAGTGATTCGGCCAGGGTGAAAGGCTACACCTTC

J gene: TRBJ2-1
clone size: few
V gene: TRBV5-5
D gene: TRBD2
CDR3 protein: CASSFGLAGYNEQFF
CDR3 DNA: TGTGCCAGCAGCTTCGGACTAGCGGGCTACAATGAGCAGTTCTTC

J gene: TRBJ2-6
clone size: .
V gene: TRBV5-1
D gene: .
CDR3 protein: CASSLEGGSGANVLTF
CDR3 DNA: TGCGCCAGCAGCTTGGAGGGAGGCTCTGGGGCCAACGTCCTGACTTTC

J gene: TRBJ2-1
clone size: .
V gene: TRBV9
D gene: TRBD2
CDR3 protein: CASSVGGTSGINEQFF
CDR3 DNA: TGTGCCAGCAGCGTAGGGGGGACTAGCGGGATCAATGAGCAGTTCTTC

J gene: TRBJ2-5
clone size: .
V gene: TRBV5-1
D gene: .
CDR3 protein: CASSSGQETQYF
CDR3 DNA: TGCGCCAGCAGCTCAGGCCAAGAGACCCAGTACTTC

J gene: TRBJ1-1
clone size: .
V gene: TRBV4-1
D gene: .
CDR3 protein: CASSQDGRGTEAFF
CDR3 DNA: TGCGCCAGCAGCCAAGATGGCAGGGGCACTGAAGCTTTCTTT

J gene: TRBJ2-2
clone size: once
V gene: TRBV6-5
D gene: .
CDR3 protein: CASKQPGQNTGELFF
CDR3 DNA: TGTGCCAGCAAACAACCGGGACAGAACACCGGGGAGCTGTTTTTT

J gene: TRBJ2-5
clone size: .
V gene: TRBV3-1/TRBV3-2
D gene: TRBD2
CDR3 protein: CASSPRLAGEETQYF
CDR3 DNA: TGTGCCAGCAGCCCCCGACTAGCGGGAGAAGAGACCCAGTACTTC

J gene: TRBJ2-7
clone size: .
V gene: TRBV29-1
D gene: TRBD2
CDR3 protein: CSVGGLTGGISYEQYF
CDR3 DNA: TGCAGCGTGGGGGGTTTAACGGGAGGGATATCCTACGAGCAGTACTTC

J gene: TRBJ1-6
clone size: once
V gene: TRBV10-3
D gene: .
CDR3 protein: CAISEGRDSPLHF
CDR3 DNA: TGTGCCATCAGTGAAGGCAGGGATTCACCCCTCCACTTT

J gene: TRBJ2-7
clone size: few
V gene: TRBV30
D gene: TRBD2
CDR3 protein: CAWSQRTSGRISYEQYF
CDR3 DNA: TGTGCCTGGAGCCAGAGGACTAGCGGGAGGATCTCCTACGAGCAGTACTTC

J gene: TRBJ2-3
clone size: .
V gene: TRBV14
D gene: TRBD1
CDR3 protein: CASSQAGGGGDTQYF
CDR3 DNA: TGTGCCAGCAGCCAAGCAGGGGGCGGTGGAGATACGCAGTATTTT